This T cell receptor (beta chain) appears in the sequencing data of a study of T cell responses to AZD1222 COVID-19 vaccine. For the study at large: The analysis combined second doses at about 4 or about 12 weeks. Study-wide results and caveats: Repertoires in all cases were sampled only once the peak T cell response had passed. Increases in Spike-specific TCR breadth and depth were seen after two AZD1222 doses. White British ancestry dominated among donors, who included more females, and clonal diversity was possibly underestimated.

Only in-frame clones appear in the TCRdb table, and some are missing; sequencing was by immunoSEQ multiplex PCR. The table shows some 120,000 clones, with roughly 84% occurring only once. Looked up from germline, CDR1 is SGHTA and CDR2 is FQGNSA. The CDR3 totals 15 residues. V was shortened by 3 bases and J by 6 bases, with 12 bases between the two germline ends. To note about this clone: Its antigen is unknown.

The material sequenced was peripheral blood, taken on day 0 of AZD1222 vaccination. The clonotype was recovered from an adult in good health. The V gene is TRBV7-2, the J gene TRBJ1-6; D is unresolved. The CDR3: CASSFSGRSNSPLHF. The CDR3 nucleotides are TGTGCCAGCAGCTTTTCCGGACGGAGTAATTCACCCCTCCACTTT.